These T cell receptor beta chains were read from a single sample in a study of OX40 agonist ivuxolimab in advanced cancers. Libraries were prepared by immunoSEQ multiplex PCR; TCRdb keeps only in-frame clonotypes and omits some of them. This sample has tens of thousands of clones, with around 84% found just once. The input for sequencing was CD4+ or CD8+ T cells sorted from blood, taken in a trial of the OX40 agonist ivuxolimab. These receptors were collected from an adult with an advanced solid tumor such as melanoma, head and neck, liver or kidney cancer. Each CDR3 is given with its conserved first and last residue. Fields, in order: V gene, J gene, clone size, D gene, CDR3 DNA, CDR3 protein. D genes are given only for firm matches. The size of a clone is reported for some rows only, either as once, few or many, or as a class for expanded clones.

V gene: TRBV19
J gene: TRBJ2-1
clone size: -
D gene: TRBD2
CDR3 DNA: TGTGCCAGTAGTGCCCTAGCGGGAGGGGCCTACAATGAGCAGTTCTTC
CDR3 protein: CASSALAGGAYNEQFF

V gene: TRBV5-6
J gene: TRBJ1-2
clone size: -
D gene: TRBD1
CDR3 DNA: TGTGCCAGCACCACCGACAGGGCTGGCTATGGCTACACCTTC
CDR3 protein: CASTTDRAGYGYTF

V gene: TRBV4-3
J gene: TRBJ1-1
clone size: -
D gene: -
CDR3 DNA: TGCGCCAGCAGCCAAGGCCGGATGAACACTGAAGCTTTCTTT
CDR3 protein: CASSQGRMNTEAFF

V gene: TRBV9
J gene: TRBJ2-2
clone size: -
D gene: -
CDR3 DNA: TGTGCCAGCAGTCCTACCGGGGCTGGCACCGGGGAGCTGTTTTTT
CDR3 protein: CASSPTGAGTGELFF

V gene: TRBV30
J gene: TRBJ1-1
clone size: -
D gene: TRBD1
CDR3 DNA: TGTGCCTGGAGTGATTGGGACAGACTTTTGAACACTGAAGCTTTCTTT
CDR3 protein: CAWSDWDRLLNTEAFF

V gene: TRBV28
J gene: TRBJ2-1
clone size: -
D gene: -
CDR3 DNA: TGTGCCAGCAGTTTAATCGGCTTAAGCTCCTACAATGAGCAGTTCTTC
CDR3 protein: CASSLIGLSSYNEQFF

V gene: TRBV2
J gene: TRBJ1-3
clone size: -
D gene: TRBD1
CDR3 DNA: TGTAACCGGGACAGGGGCCCCAACTCTGGAAACACCATATATTTT
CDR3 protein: CNRDRGPNSGNTIYF

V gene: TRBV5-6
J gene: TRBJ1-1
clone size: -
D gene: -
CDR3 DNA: TGTGCCAGCAGCTTGGGGGCAGGGAGCACTGAAGCTTTCTTT
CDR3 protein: CASSLGAGSTEAFF

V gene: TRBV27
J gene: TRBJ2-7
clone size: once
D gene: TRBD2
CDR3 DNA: TGTGCCAGCAGTCTTTCGGGAGGCCCCTACGAGCAGTACTTC
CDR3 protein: CASSLSGGPYEQYF

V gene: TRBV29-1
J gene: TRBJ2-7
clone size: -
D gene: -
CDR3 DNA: TGCAGCGTTGAAGCAGGGGCTAGCGGACGACCCTACGAGCAGTACTTC
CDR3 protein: CSVEAGASGRPYEQYF

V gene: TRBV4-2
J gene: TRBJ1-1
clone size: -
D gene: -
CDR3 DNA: TGTGCCAGCAGCCAACGGGGCGGGGTCGGTGAAGCTTTCTTT
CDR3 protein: CASSQRGGVGEAFF

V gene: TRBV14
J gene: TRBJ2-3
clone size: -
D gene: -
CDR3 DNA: TGTGCCAGCAGCCCGTCCGGGGATACGCAGTATTTT
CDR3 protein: CASSPSGDTQYF

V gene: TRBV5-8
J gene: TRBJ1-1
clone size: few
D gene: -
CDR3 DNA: TGTGCCAGCAGCTGGCTGGACAGCAACACTGAAGCTTTCTTT
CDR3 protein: CASSWLDSNTEAFF

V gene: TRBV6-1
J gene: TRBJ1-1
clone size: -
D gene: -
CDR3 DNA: TGTGCCAGCAGTGAAGGGGGATTCGAAGCTTTCTTT
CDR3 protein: CASSEGGFEAFF

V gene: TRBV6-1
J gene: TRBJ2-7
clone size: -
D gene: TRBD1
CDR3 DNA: TGTGCCAGCAGTGTCGACAGGGACTACGAGCAGTACTTC
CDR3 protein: CASSVDRDYEQYF

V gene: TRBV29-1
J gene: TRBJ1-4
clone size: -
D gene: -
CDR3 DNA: TGCAGCGCTACGGGGGAGGGAAAACTGTTTTTT
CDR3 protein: CSATGEGKLFF

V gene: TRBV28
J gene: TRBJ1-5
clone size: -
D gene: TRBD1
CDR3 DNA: TGTGCCAGCAGCTATAGACAGGGCGGTCAGCCCCAGCATTTT
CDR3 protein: CASSYRQGGQPQHF

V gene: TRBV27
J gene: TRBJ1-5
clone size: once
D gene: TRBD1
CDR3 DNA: TGTGCCAGCAGTCTAGGACAGGGTTTTCAGCCCCAGCATTTT
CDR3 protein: CASSLGQGFQPQHF

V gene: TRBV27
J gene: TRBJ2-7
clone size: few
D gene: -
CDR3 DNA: TGTGCCAGCAGCTATTCAGGGGACTACGAGCAGTACTTC
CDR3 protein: CASSYSGDYEQYF

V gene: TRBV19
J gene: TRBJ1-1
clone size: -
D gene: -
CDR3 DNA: TGTGCCAGTCTGAGTATAACTGAAGCTTTCTTT
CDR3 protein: CASLSITEAFF

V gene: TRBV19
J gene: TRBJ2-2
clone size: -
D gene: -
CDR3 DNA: TGTGCCAGTAGCCCCCTTTCTGGGGGGACCGGGGAGCTGTTTTTT
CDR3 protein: CASSPLSGGTGELFF

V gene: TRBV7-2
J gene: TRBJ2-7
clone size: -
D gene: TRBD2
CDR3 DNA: TGTGCCAGCAGCCCCCCGGGACTAGCGGGAGCCGAGCAGTACTTC
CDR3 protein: CASSPPGLAGAEQYF

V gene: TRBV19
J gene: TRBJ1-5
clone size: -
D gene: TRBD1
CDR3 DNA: TGTGCCAGTAGTATTGCGACAGGGGCACAGCCCCAGCATTTT
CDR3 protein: CASSIATGAQPQHF

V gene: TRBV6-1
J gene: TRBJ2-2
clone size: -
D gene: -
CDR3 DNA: TGTGCCAGCAGTGCAGGGGGAGGCACCGGGGAGCTGTTTTTT
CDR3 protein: CASSAGGGTGELFF

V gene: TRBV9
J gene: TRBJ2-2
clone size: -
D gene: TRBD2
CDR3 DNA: TGTGCCAGCAGCGACCCCCCCGGACTAGCGGGACCCGGGGAGCTGTTTTTT
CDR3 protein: CASSDPPGLAGPGELFF

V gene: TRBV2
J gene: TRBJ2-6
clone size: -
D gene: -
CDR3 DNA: TGTGCCAGCAGTGAATGGCCCAACGGGGCCAACGTCCTGACTTTC
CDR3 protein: CASSEWPNGANVLTF

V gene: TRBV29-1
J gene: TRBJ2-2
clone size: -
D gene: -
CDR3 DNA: TGCAGCGTGAATGACGGAAGGGAGTCGGGCACCGGGGAGCTGTTTTTT
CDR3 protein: CSVNDGRESGTGELFF

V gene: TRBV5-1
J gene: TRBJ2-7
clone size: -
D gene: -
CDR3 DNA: TGCGCCAGCAACGAAAAACGGACCTATGATATCTCCTACGAGCAGTACTTC
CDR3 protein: CASNEKRTYDISYEQYF

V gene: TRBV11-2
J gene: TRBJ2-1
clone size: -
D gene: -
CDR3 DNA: TGTGCCAGCAGCCCCTCGGGATCCGACGATGAGCAGTTCTTC
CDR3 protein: CASSPSGSDDEQFF

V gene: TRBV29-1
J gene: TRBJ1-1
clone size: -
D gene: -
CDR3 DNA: TGCAGCGTTCCCCGAGGGCAGGGCCAAGCTTTCTTT
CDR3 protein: CSVPRGQGQAFF

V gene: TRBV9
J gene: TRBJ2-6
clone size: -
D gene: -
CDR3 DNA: TGTGCCAGCAGCCTAGGGGCTGGGGCCAACGTCCTGACTTTC
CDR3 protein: CASSLGAGANVLTF

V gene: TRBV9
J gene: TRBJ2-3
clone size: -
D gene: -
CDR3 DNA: TGTGCCAGCAGCTTAGAAGGAGGGTCGCAGGGAAGGGATACGCAGTATTTT
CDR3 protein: CASSLEGGSQGRDTQYF

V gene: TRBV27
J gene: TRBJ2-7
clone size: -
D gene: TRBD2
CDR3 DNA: TGTGCCAGCAGAAAACTAGCGGGAGGTCCCAACTACGAGCAGTACTTC
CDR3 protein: CASRKLAGGPNYEQYF

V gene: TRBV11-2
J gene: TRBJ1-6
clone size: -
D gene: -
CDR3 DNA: TGTGCCAGCAGCGAACGGGACTTAGGTTCACCCCTCCACTTT
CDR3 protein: CASSERDLGSPLHF

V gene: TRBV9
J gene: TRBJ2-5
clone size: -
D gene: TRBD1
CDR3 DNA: TGTGCCAGCAGCGTAGGCGGTGGGGACAGGCCTCGGGGGACCCAGTACTTC
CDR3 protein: CASSVGGGDRPRGTQYF

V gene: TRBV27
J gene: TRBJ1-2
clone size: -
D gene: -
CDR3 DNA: TGTGCCAGCAGCCCAGGGCCGGGGGTGGGGAATGGCTACACCTTC
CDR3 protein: CASSPGPGVGNGYTF

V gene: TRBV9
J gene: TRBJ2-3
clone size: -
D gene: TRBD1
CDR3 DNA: TGTGCCAGCAGCCCCTTCGGACAGGGGGAATTTACAGATACGCAGTATTTT
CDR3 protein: CASSPFGQGEFTDTQYF

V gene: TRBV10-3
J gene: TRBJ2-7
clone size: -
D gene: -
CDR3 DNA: TGTGCCATCAGTGAGAGGGTAAAAGGCTACGAGCAGTACTTC
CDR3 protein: CAISERVKGYEQYF

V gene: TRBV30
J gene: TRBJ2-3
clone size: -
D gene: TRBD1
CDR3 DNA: TGTGCCTGGAGTGAAACTAGCAGGGGGCCGGAAGGTAAATTTAATACGCAGTATTTT
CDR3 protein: CAWSETSRGPEGKFNTQYF

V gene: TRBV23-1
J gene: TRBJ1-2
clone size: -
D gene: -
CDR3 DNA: TGCGCCAGCAGTCAATCCTTGGGGGGGGAAATTCTCTGGGATGGCTACACCTTC
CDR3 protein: CASSQSLGGEILWDGYTF

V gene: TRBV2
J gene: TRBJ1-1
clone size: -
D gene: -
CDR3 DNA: TGTGCCAGCAGTGAAGACAGGGTGGTAACTGAAGCTTTCTTT
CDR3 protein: CASSEDRVVTEAFF

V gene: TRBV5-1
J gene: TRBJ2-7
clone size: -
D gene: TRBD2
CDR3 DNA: TGCGCCAGCAGCTTGCGGGAGGGTTACGAGCAGTACTTC
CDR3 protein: CASSLREGYEQYF

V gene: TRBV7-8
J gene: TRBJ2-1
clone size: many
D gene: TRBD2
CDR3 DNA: TGTGCCAGCAGCTATAGCGGGGGGATGAATGAGCAGTTCTTC
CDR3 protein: CASSYSGGMNEQFF

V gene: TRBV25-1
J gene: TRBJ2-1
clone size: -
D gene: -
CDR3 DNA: TGTGCCAGCAAAGATTCCTCCTACAATGAGCAGTTCTTC
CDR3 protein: CASKDSSYNEQFF

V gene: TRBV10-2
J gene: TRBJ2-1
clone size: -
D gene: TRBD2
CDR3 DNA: TGCGCCAGCATTCCTGGGACTAGCGGGGGGGCCAAGGGCTCCTACAATGAGCAGTTCTTC
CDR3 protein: CASIPGTSGGAKGSYNEQFF

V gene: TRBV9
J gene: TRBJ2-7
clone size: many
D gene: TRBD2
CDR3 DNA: TGTGCCAGCAGCGTAGCTGGAGAGGGACTACAGCAGTACTTC
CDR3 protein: CASSVAGEGLQQYF

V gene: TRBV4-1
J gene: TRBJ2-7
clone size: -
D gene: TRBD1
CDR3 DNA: TGCGCCAGCAGCCAAGCCGGGACAGGGTTGTCCTACGAGCAGTACTTC
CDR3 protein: CASSQAGTGLSYEQYF

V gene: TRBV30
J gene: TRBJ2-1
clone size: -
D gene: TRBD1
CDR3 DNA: TGTGCCGGGCGGACAGGGGGGTACAATGAGCAGTTCTTC
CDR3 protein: CAGRTGGYNEQFF

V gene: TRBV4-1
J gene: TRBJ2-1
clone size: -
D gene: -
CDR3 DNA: TGCGCCAGCAGCCAGGTGGGGGAGGATAACACCTACAATGAGCAGTTCTTC
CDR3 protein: CASSQVGEDNTYNEQFF

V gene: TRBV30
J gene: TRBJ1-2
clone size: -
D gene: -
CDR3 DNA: TGTGCCTGGACAGCGAACTATGGCTACACCTTC
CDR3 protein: CAWTANYGYTF

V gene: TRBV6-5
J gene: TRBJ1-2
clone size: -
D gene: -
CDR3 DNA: TGTGCCAGCAGTGAAATGGGAGGTGGCTACACCTTC
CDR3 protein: CASSEMGGGYTF

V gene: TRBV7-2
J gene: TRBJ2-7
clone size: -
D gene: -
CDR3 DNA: TGTGCCAGCAGCTTAGTACCCCTTTGGGGCGAGCAGTACTTC
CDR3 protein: CASSLVPLWGEQYF

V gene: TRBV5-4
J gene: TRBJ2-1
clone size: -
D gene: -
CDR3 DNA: TGTGCCAGCAGCTCGGTCTCATCCTACAATGAGCAGTTCTTC
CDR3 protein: CASSSVSSYNEQFF

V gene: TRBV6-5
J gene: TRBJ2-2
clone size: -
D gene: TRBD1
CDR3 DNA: TGTGCCAGCAGTTCCGGGACAGCCGCCACCGGGGAGCTGTTTTTT
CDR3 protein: CASSSGTAATGELFF

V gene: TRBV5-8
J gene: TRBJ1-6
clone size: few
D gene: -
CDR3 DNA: TGTGCCAGCAGAGCCGGGACTTTAAATTCACCCCTCCACTTT
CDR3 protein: CASRAGTLNSPLHF

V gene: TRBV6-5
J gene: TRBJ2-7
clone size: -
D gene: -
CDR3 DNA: TGTGCCAGCAGCCCCTGGGCAGGCCGATCCTACGAGCAGTACTTC
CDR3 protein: CASSPWAGRSYEQYF

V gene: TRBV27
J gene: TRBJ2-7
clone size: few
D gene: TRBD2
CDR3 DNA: TGTGCCAGCAGTTCAGGGACTAGCGTCTTCGAGCAGTACTTC
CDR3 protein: CASSSGTSVFEQYF

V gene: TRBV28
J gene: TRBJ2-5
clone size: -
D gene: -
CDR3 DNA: TGTGCCAGCAGTTTGAAGACCTCGACCCAGTACTTC
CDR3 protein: CASSLKTSTQYF